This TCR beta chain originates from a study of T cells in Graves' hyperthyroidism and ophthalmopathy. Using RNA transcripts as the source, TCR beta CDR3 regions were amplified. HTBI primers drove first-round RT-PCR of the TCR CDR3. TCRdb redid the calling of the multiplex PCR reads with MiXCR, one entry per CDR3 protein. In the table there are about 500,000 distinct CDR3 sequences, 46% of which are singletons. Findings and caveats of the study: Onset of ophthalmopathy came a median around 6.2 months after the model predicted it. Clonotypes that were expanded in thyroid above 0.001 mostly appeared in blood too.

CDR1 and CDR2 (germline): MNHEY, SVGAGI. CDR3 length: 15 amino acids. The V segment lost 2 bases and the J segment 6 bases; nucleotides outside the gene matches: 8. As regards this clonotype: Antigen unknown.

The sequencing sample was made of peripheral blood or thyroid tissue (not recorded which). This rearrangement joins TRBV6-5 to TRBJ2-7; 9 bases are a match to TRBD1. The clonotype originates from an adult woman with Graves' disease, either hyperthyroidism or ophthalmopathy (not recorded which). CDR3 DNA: TGTGCCAGCAGTTACCGTCCCGGGACAGGGCCCGAGCAGTACTTC. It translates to CASSYRPGTGPEQYF.